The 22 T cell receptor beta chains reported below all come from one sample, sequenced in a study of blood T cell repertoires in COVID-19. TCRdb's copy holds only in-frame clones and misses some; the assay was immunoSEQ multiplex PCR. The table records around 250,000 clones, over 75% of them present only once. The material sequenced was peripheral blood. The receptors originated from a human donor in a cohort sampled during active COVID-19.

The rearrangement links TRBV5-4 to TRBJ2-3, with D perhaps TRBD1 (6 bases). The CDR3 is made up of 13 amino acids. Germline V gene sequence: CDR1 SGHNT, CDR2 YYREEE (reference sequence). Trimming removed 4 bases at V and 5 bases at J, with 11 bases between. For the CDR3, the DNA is TGTGCCAGCAGCAACACAGGGATAGATACGCAGTATTTT. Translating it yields CASSNTGIDTQYF.

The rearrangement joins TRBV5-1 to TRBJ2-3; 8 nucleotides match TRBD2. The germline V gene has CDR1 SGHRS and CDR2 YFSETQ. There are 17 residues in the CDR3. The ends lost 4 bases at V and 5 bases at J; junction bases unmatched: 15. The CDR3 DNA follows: TGCGCCAGCAGCCTGGGACTGGTCGGGGGGGCTATAGATACGCAGTATTTT. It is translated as CASSLGLVGGAIDTQYF.

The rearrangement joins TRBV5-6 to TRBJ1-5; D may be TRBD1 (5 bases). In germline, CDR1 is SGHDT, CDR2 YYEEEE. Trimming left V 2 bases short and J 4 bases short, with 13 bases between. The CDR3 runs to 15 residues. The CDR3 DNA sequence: TGTGCCAGCAGCTTTTACGCGGGGGGGAATCAGCCCCAGCATTTT. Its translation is CASSFYAGGNQPQHF.

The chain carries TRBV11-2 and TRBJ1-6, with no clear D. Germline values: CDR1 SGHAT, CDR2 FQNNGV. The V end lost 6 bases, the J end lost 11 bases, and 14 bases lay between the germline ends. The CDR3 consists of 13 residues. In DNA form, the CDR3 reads TGTGCCAGCAGGGGCGCGGGCCGGACACCCCTCCACTTT. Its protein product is CASRGAGRTPLHF. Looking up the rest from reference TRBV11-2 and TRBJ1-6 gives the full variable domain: EAGVAQSPRYKIIEKRQSVAFWCNPISGHATLYWYQQILGQGPKLLIQFQNNGVVDDSQLPKDRFSAERLKGVDSTLKIQPAKLEDSAVYLCASRGAGRTPLHFGNGTRLTVT.

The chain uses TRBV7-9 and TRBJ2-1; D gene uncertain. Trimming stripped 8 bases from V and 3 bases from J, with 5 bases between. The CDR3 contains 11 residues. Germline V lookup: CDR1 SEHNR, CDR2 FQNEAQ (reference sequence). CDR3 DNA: TGTGCCAGCGAGTTCTACAATGAGCAGTTCTTC. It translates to CASEFYNEQFF.

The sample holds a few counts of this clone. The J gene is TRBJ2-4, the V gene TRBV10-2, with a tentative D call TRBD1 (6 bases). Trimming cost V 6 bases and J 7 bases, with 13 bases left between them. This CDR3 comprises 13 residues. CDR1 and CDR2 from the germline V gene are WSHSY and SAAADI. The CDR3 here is CASRGDRLNIQYF. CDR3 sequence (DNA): TGCGCCAGCAGGGGAGACAGGTTGAACATTCAGTACTTC.

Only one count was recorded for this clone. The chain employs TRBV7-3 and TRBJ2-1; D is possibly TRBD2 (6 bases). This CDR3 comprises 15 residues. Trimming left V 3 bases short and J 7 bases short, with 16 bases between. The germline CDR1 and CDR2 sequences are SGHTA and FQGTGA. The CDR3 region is CASSLNGLPGNEQFF. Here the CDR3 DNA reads TGTGCCAGCAGCTTGAACGGACTACCAGGTAATGAGCAGTTCTTC.

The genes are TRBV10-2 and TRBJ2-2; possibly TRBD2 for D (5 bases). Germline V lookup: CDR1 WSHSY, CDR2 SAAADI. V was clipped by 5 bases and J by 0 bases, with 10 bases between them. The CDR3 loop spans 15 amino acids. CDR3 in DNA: TGCGCCAGCAGTCTGGACGGGACGAACACCGGGGAGCTGTTTTTT. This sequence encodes CASSLDGTNTGELFF.

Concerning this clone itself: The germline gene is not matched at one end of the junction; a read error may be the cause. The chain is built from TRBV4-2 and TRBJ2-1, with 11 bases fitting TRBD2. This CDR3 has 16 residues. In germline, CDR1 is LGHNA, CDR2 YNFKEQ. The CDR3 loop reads CASSQGTSGYNELAVF. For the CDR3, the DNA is TGTGCCAGCAGCCAAGGGACTAGCGGGTACAATGAGTTGGCAGTCTTC.

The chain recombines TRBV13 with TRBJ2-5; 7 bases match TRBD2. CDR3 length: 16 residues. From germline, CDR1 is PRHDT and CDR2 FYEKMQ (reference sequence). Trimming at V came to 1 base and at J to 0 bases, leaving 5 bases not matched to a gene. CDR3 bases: TGTGCCAGCAGCTTAGCCTCTAGCGGAGACCAAGAGACCCAGTACTTC. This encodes CASSLASSGDQETQYF.

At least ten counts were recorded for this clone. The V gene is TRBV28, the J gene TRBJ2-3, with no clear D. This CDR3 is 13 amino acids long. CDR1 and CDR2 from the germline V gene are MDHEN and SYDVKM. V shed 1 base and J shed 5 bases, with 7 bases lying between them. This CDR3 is CASSLLRVDTQYF. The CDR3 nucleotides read TGTGCCAGCAGTTTATTACGGGTAGATACGCAGTATTTT.

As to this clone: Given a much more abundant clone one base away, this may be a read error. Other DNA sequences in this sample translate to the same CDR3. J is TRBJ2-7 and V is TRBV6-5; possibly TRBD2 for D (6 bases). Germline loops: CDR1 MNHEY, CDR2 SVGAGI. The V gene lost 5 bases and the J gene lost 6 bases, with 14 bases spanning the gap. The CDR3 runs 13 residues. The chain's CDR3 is CASSRSLSGEQYF. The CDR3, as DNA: TGTGCCAGCAGTCGGTCTCTTAGCGGCGAGCAGTACTTC.

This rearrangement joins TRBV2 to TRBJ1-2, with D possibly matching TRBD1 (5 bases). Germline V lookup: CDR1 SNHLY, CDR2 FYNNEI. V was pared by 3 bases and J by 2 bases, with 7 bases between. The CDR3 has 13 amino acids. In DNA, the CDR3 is TGTGCCAGCAGTGAGACAGTGAACTATGGCTACACCTTC. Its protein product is CASSETVNYGYTF.

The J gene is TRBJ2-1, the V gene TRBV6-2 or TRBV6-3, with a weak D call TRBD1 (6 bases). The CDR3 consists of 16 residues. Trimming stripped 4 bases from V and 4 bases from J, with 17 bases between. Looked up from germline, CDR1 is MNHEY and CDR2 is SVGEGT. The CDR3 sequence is CASSSSGVLVYNEQFF. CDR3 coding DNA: TGTGCCAGCAGTTCATCAGGGGTACTTGTATACAATGAGCAGTTCTTC.

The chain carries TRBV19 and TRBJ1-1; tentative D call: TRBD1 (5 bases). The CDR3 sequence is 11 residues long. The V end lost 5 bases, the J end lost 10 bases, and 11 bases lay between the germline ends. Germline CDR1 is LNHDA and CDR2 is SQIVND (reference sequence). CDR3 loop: CASSAGGAAFF. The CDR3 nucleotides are TGTGCCAGTAGTGCCGGGGGTGCAGCTTTCTTT.

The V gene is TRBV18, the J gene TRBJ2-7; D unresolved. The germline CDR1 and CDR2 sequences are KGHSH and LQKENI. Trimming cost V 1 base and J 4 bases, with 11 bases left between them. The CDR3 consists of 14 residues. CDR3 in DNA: TGTGCCAGCTCACCACTTCCGGTTTCGTACGAGCAGTACTTC. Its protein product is CASSPLPVSYEQYF.

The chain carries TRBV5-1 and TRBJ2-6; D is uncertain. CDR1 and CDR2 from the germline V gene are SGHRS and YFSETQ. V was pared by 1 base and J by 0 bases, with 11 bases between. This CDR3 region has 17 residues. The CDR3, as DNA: TGCGCCAGCAGCTTGATGATAACGGGCTCTGGGGCCAACGTCCTGACTTTC. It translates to CASSLMITGSGANVLTF.

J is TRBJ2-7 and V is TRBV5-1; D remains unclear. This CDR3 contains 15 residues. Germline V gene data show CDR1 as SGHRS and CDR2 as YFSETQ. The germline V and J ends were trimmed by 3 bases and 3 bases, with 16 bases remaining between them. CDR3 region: CASSSLERSVYEQYF. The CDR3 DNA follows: TGCGCCAGCAGCTCCCTGGAGCGTTCGGTCTACGAGCAGTACTTC.

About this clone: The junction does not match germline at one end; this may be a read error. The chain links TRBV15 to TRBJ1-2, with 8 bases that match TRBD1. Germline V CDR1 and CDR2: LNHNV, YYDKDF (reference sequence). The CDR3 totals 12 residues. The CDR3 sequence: CATGRGRSGYTF. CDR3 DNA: TGTGCCACCGGCAGGGGGCGATCCGGCTACACCTTC.

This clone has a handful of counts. DNA for the CDR3: TGTGCCAGCAGCTTCAGGGGACAGCCCCAGCATTTT. Translation: CASSFRGQPQHF. This rearrangement joins TRBV7-2 to TRBJ1-5; D may be TRBD1 (6 bases). The V end was cut by 3 bases, the J end by 7 bases, with 7 bases between. Germline V lookup: CDR1 SGHTA, CDR2 FQGNSA. This CDR3 has 12 amino acids. The variable domain in full, with the rest retrieved from reference TRBV7-2 and TRBJ1-5, is GAGVSQSPSNKVTEKGKDVELRCDPISGHTALYWYRQSLGQGLEFLIYFQGNSAPDKSGLPSDRFSAERTGGSVSTLTIQRTQQEDSAVYLCASSFRGQPQHFGDGTRLSIL.

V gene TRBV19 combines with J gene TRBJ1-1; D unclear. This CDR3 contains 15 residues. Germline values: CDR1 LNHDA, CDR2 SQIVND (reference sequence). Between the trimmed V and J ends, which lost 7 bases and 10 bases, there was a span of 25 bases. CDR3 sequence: CASNPNHWASPPAFF. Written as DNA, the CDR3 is TGTGCCAGTAACCCGAACCATTGGGCCTCACCGCCAGCTTTCTTT.

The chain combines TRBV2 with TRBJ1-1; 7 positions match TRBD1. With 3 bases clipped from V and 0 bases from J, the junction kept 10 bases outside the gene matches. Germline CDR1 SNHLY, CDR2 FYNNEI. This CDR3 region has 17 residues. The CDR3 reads CASSEAGGRRVNTEAFF. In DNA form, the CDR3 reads TGTGCCAGCAGTGAGGCAGGGGGGCGAAGGGTGAACACTGAAGCTTTCTTT. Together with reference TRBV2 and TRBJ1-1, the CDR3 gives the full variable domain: EPEVTQTPSHQVTQMGQEVILRCVPISNHLYFYWYRQILGQKVEFLVSFYNNEISEKSEIFDDQFSVERPDGSNFTLKIRSTKLEDSAMYFCASSEAGGRRVNTEAFFGQGTRLTVV.